This T cell receptor beta chain was identified during a study of neurological immune-mediated disorders. General study findings and limits: In HTLV-1-associated myelopathy, TCR clonal expansion was greatest, whereas multiple sclerosis had the least, falling below healthy controls.

TCRdb re-derived calls from the 5' RACE reads in MiXCR, one entry per CDR3 protein. Among just under 40,000 distinct CDR3 sequences, 6.5% to 7.5% were seen once, and the ten largest hold approximately 5.3%. The germline CDR1 and CDR2 sequences are SGHTA and FQGTGA. CDR3 length equals 18 residues. Trimming left V 2 bases short and J 4 bases short, with 21 bases between. This clonotype was counted many times. Its antigen is unknown. The rearrangement joins TRBV7-3 to TRBJ2-1, with D possibly TRBD2 on 6 matching bases. The sequence came from a man aged 45-65 years in good health. The sample comprised CD4+ T cells from blood. This chain's CDR3 is CASSLYGSGLATYNEQFF. The CDR3 DNA is TGTGCCAGCAGCTTATACGGGTCGGGGCTAGCGACTTACAATGAGCAGTTCTTC.